The clone carrying this TCR beta chain has just one count. What it binds is unknown. Generation of TCR beta libraries employed quantitative 5'-RACE incorporating molecular barcodes. TCRdb re-called the 5' RACE reads through MiXCR, storing one row per CDR3 protein. The sample has fewer than 250,000 distinct CDR3 sequences; about a quarter are singletons. These data are taken from a study of CD8 T cells in ankylosing spondylitis. Study-level points and caveats: It was reported that disease-linked clones were significantly enriched in matched ankylosing spondylitis synovial fluid. Certain motif variants had earlier appeared in reactive arthritis synovial fluid and blood.

The CDR3 loop spans 15 amino acids. V lost 1 base and J lost 3; bases outside the gene matches: 1. From germline, CDR1 is KGHSH and CDR2 LQKENI. Sequencing input: blood, either unsorted or a sorted T cell fraction (not recorded which). This clonotype was sampled from a male donor with ankylosing spondylitis or in good health (not recorded which). The chain employs TRBV18 and TRBJ2-2, with 8 bases aligning to TRBD1. The CDR3 DNA reads as TGTGCCAGCTCACCACTACAGGGGGACACCGGGGAGCTGTTTTTT. It specifies CASSPLQGDTGELFF. Using reference TRBV18 and TRBJ2-2 for the parts outside the CDR3, the full variable domain is NAGVMQNPRHLVRRRGQEARLRCSPMKGHSHVYWYRQLPEEGLKFMVYLQKENIIDESGMPKERFSAEFPKEGPSILRIQQVVRGDSAAYFCASSPLQGDTGELFFGEGSRLTVL.